A single T cell receptor (beta chain) is shown here with its context. Per the study methods: Reference gene primer amplification in the assay estimated nucleated cell counts. Measured with immunoSEQ multiplex PCR; TCRdb has only the in-frame clones, and not every one. V and J calls and clone size follow that table, whereas D and trimming were derived from the DNA. The profile shows some 240,000 clones, roughly 90% of them singletons. This sample stems from a study of blood T cell repertoires in COVID-19. Study-level background: Italy, Spain and the United States were the sources of the convalescent and acute COVID-19 samples. T cells, B-cell-depleted T cells, or PBMCs supplied cDNA or gDNA.

Germline V gene sequence: CDR1 SGHDT, CDR2 YYEEEE. The CDR3 spans 15 residues. Trimming took 3 bases from V and 3 from J; bases not matched to a gene: 6. This TCR derives from a man aged 60-69 years who had recovered from COVID-19. V is TRBV5-6 and J is TRBJ1-3, with 7 bases that match TRBD1. Sequencing input: peripheral blood. The CDR3: CASSYQTGLGNTIYF. The CDR3 DNA sequence: TGTGCCAGCAGCTACCAGACAGGGCTTGGAAACACCATATATTTT.